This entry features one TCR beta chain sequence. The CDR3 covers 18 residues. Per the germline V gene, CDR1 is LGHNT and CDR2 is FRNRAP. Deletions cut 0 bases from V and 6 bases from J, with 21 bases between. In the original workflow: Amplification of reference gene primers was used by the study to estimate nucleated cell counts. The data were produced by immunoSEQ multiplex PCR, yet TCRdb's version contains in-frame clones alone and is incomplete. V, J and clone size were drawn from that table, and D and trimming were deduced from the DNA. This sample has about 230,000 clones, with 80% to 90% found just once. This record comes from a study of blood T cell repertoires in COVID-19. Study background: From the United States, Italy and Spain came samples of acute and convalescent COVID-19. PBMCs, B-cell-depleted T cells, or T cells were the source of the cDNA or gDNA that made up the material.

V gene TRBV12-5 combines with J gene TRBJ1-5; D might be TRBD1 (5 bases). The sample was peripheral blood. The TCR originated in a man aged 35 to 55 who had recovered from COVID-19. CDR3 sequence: CASGLVPYTPGQGQPQHF. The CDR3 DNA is TGTGCTAGTGGTTTGGTACCCTACACCCCAGGGCAGGGTCAGCCCCAGCATTTT.